Listed below are T cell receptor beta chains from one sample, sequenced in a study of cytomegalovirus exposure and HLA in healthy donors. TCRdb keeps only in-frame clones here, not all; method: immunoSEQ multiplex PCR. The sample records 40,000 to 55,000 clones, 81% being singletons. Sequenced: PBMCs. These receptors were obtained from a boy aged 5-17 years in good health and CMV-seropositive. The CDR3 runs from the conserved cysteine through the conserved F or W. A D gene is named only where the DNA matches it firmly. Not every row has a clone size; where given, it reads once, few, many or a size class.

v_gene	abundance	d_gene	j_gene	len	CDR3nt	CDR3aa
TRBV9	.	.	TRBJ1-2	15	TGTGCCAGCAGCGTAGAGTGGCGGACAGTCTATGGCTACACCTTC	CASSVEWRTVYGYTF
TRBV12-5	.	TRBD1	TRBJ2-3	16	TGTGCTAGTGGTTTGGTACTGGACAGGGGCAAATATACGCAGTATTTT	CASGLVLDRGKYTQYF
TRBV5-1	.	TRBD1	TRBJ1-1	15	TGCGCCAGCAGCGCAACGACAGGGGGGCGCACTGAAGCTTTCTTT	CASSATTGGRTEAFF
TRBV6-1	.	.	TRBJ2-6	15	TGTGCCAGCAGCGAAGACAGCTCTGGGGCCAACGTCCTGACTTTC	CASSEDSSGANVLTF
TRBV7-3	.	TRBD1	TRBJ2-2	16	TGTGCCAGCAGCTTATTGGGACAGGTGAACACCGGGGAGCTGTTTTTT	CASSLLGQVNTGELFF
TRBV4-2	.	.	TRBJ2-5	13	TGTGCCAGCAGCCAAGGGCCGAAAGAGACCCAGTACTTC	CASSQGPKETQYF
TRBV9	.	TRBD2	TRBJ2-1	18	TGTGCCAGCAGCGTAGAATACAGCGGGGGCCGCTCCTACAATGAGCAGTTCTTC	CASSVEYSGGRSYNEQFF
TRBV9	.	TRBD2	TRBJ2-5	18	TGTGCCAGCAGCACAGGTCTGGGGACTAGGGACCTTTCGGAGACCCAGTACTTC	CASSTGLGTRDLSETQYF
TRBV7-6	.	TRBD2	TRBJ2-7	14	TGTGCCAGCAGCCGGGGACTAGCGGGGGGCGAGCAGTACTTC	CASSRGLAGGEQYF
TRBV5-5	.	.	TRBJ2-3	17	TGTGCCAGCAGCTCCCGCCCTGGGGGGACTAGCACAGATACGCAGTATTTT	CASSSRPGGTSTDTQYF
TRBV5-1	.	.	TRBJ2-5	14	TGCGCCAGCAGCTTGGTGTCCGACCAAGAGACCCAGTACTTC	CASSLVSDQETQYF
TRBV2	once	.	TRBJ2-1	14	TGTGCCAGCAGTGAATTCTTGGTGAGGAATGAGCAGTTCTTC	CASSEFLVRNEQFF
TRBV4-1	.	TRBD1	TRBJ1-6	19	TGCGCCAGCAGCCGCCAACCCGGTGGCCCGACAGGGCCCAATTCACCCCTCCACTTT	CASSRQPGGPTGPNSPLHF
TRBV5-6	once	.	TRBJ1-5	12	TGTGCCAGCAGCTTCCTGAATCAGCCCCAGCATTTT	CASSFLNQPQHF
TRBV7-9	few	.	TRBJ1-1	15	TGTGCCAGCAGCTTGAGGGGGAGCAAGATGAATGAAGCTTTCTTT	CASSLRGSKMNEAFF
TRBV12-5	once	TRBD1	TRBJ1-2	13	TGTGCTAGTGGTCTGGGACAGACCTATGGCTACACCTTC	CASGLGQTYGYTF
TRBV5-1	.	.	TRBJ2-7	13	TGCGCCAGCAGCTTATCCCCTCTTGACGAGCAGTACTTC	CASSLSPLDEQYF
TRBV27	.	.	TRBJ1-1	14	TGTGCCAGCAGACTGGAACACAGCGGCGGTGAAGCTTTCTTT	CASRLEHSGGEAFF
TRBV7-8	once	TRBD1	TRBJ1-2	13	TGTGCCAGCAGGTCCGCCGGGACAGATGGCTACACCTTC	CASRSAGTDGYTF
TRBV4-2	.	.	TRBJ2-1	16	TGTGCCAGCAGCCAAGTAGGCGGGGCGCCCTACAATGAGCAGTTCTTC	CASSQVGGAPYNEQFF
TRBV27	.	.	TRBJ1-1	12	TGTGCCAGCAGGACGGGAGGCACTGAAGCTTTCTTT	CASRTGGTEAFF
TRBV4-1	.	.	TRBJ2-1	13	TGCGCCAGCAGCCGCGGGACCAACAATGAGCAGTTCTTC	CASSRGTNNEQFF
TRBV6-6	few	TRBD2	TRBJ2-1	16	TGTGCCAGCAGACCCCGGGGACTAGCGGGGGGAAATGAGCAGTTCTTC	CASRPRGLAGGNEQFF
TRBV19	.	TRBD1	TRBJ1-2	15	TGTGCCAGTAACCCGTGGGACAGGCTTAACTATGGCTACACCTTC	CASNPWDRLNYGYTF
TRBV10-3	.	TRBD2	TRBJ2-3	14	TGTGCCATCGGGACTAGCGGGGGGTCAGATACGCAGTATTTT	CAIGTSGGSDTQYF
TRBV4-1	.	TRBD1	TRBJ2-5	16	TGCGCCAGCAGCCAAGCGACAGGGGTATTTCAAGAGACCCAGTACTTC	CASSQATGVFQETQYF